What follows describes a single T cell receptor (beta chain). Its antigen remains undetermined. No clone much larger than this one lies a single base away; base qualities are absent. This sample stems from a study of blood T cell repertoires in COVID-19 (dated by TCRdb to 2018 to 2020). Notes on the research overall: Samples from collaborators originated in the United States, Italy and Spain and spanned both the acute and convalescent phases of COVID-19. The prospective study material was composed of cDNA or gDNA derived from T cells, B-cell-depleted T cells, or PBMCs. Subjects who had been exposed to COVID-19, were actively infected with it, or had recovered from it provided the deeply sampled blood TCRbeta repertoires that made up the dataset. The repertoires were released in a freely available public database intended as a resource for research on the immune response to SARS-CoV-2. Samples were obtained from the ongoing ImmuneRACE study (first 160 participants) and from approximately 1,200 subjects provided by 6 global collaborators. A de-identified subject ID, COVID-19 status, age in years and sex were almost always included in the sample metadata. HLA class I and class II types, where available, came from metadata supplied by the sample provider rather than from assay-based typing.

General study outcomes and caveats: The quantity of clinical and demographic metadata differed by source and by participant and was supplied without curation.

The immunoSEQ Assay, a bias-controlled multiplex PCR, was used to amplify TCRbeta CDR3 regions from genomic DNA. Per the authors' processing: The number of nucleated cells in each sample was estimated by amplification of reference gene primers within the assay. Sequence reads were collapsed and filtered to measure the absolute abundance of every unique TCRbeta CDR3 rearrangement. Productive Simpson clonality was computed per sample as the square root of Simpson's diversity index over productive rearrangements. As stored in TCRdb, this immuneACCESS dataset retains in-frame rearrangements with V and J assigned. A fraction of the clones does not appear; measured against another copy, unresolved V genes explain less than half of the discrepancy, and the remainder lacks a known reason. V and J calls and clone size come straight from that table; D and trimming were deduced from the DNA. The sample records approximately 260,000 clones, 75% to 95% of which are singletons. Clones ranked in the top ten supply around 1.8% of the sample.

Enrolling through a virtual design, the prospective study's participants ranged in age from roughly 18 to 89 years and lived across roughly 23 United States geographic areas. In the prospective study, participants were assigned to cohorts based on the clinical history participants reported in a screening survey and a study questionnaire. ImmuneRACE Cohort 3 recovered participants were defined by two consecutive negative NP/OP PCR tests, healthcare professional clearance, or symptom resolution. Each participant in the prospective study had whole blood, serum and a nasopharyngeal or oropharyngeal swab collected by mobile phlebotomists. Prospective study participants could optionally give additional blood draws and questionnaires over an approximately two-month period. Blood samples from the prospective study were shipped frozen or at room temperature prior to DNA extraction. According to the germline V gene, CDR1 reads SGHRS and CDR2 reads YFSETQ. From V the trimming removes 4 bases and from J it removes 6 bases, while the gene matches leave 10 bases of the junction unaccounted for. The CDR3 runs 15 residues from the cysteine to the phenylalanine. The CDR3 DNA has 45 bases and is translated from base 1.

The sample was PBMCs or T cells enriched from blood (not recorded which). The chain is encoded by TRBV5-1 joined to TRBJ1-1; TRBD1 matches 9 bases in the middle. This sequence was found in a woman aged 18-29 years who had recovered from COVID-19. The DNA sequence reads TGCGCCAGCAGCAGTATCGGGACAGGGAGGCCTGAAGCTTTCTTT. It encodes CASSSIGTGRPEAFF.